Sequencing of this T cell receptor beta chain was carried out in a study of graft-versus-host responses after intestinal transplantation. Study background: Induction using anti-thymocyte globulin, followed by tacrolimus and steroids for roughly 3 years, was given to all recipients. Study observations and caveats: There were GvH clones found in recipient marrow, and some of them appeared first in ileum or blood. In patients with graft-donor T cell macrochimerism, allograft graft-versus-host to host-versus-graft clonal ratios were high.

Notes on this clone: What it binds is unknown.

The protocol was immunoSEQ multiplex PCR, while the TCRdb copy is restricted to in-frame clones and leaves out a portion. The sample gives 15,000 to 20,000 clones, more than 85% of which show up once; 0.75% to 0.9% is in the top ten. This TCR derives from a human patient who received an intestinal transplant, so some T cells may come from the graft donor. Material: PBMCs, obtained 23 days after intestinal transplant.

The CDR3 loop reads CASSVNGNLNQPQHF. The DNA of the CDR3 is TGTGCCAGCAGCGTAAACGGTAACCTTAATCAGCCCCAGCATTTT. This chain joins TRBV9 and TRBJ1-5; no clear D gene. The CDR3 is made up of 15 amino acids. V lost 1 base to trimming and J lost 4 bases, with 12 bases between them. CDR1 is SGDLS and CDR2 is YYNGEE in the germline V gene.